This is a list of T cell receptor beta chains from one sample in a study of blood T cell repertoires in COVID-19. Clones were read by immunoSEQ multiplex PCR, and TCRdb kept only the in-frame ones, dropping some. This table holds about 140,000 clones, roughly 89% found once. What was sequenced was peripheral blood. The receptors come from a human donor in a cohort sampled during active COVID-19. The CDR3 runs from the conserved cysteine through the conserved F or W. Fields, in order: CDR3 DNA, CDR3 protein, J gene, clone size, D gene, V gene. A D gene is named only where the DNA matches it firmly. Rows may omit the clone size; those that give it use once, few, many or a size class.

TGTGCCAGCAGCGTAGAAGGGACAGGGGGAGGCGAGCAGTACTTC,CASSVEGTGGGEQYF,TRBJ2-7,once,TRBD1,TRBV9
TGCACCAGCAGCCAAGGTCTAGCGGGGGGGCCGATTCCGACAGATACGCAGTATTTT,CTSSQGLAGGPIPTDTQYF,TRBJ2-3,-,-,TRBV1
TGTGCCAGTAGTGTAACCCGACAGTTTTATAGCAATCAGCCCCAGCATTTT,CASSVTRQFYSNQPQHF,TRBJ1-5,-,-,TRBV19
TGTGCCAGCAGCCCACAGGGGGGCAGGCAGTACTTC,CASSPQGGRQYF,TRBJ2-7,-,TRBD1,TRBV7-3
TGTGCCAGTAGTATATTTGGGACAGGGATGATAGTGGGGAGACAGAACACTGAAGCTTTCTTT,CASSIFGTGMIVGRQNTEAFF,TRBJ1-1,-,TRBD1,TRBV19
TGTGCCAGCACGGTTCTCTCTGGAAACACCATATATTTT,CASTVLSGNTIYF,TRBJ1-3,-,-,TRBV2
TGTGCCAGCAGTCTCGGGGGGGGCATTCAGTACTTC,CASSLGGGIQYF,TRBJ2-4,-,TRBD2,TRBV12-3/TRBV12-4
TGTGCCAGCAGTCCCCCGGGGGGGAGCAATCAGCCCCAGCATTTT,CASSPPGGSNQPQHF,TRBJ1-5,-,-,TRBV28
TGTGCCAGCAGCGGGGGACAGGGGGCCTACGAGCAGTACTTC,CASSGGQGAYEQYF,TRBJ2-7,-,TRBD1,TRBV7-9
TGTGCCAGCTCACCGTATCAAGAGACCCAGTACTTC,CASSPYQETQYF,TRBJ2-5,few,-,TRBV18
TGCAGCCATACTATAGACCGGGGCTACACCTTC,CSHTIDRGYTF,TRBJ1-2,-,-,TRBV20-1
TGTGCCAGCAGCCCAGGTTCCGCTAGCGGGAACACCGGGGAGCTGTTTTTT,CASSPGSASGNTGELFF,TRBJ2-2,-,TRBD2,TRBV7-7
TGTGCCAGCAGCCGGTCGGGGACAGGGGGAGCTGAAGCTTTCTTT,CASSRSGTGGAEAFF,TRBJ1-1,-,TRBD1,TRBV7-9
TGCAGCGTTGAAGCGGGGGGCTACGAGCAGTACTTC,CSVEAGGYEQYF,TRBJ2-7,-,TRBD2,TRBV29-1
TGTGCCAGCAGCCCTCGGATTGCGGGCGGTCAGCCCCAGCATTTT,CASSPRIAGGQPQHF,TRBJ1-5,-,-,TRBV7-2
TGCAGTGCTAGTATCCCCGGACAGGGGAGGGAAAAACTGTTTTTT,CSASIPGQGREKLFF,TRBJ1-4,-,TRBD1,TRBV20-1
TGTGCCAGCACCGGACAGGGTTCGGGCGAGCAGTACTTC,CASTGQGSGEQYF,TRBJ2-7,-,TRBD1,TRBV28
TGTGCCAGCAGCCAAGGGGTGGCGGCCCACGAGCCCCAGCATTTT,CASSQGVAAHEPQHF,TRBJ1-5,few,-,TRBV3-1/TRBV3-2
TGTGCCAGCAGCCCACGACTGGCGGGGAAAAATGAGCAGTTCTTC,CASSPRLAGKNEQFF,TRBJ2-1,-,-,TRBV6-5
TGTGCCAGTACGGACAGCTGGGGTGAAAAACTGTTTTTT,CASTDSWGEKLFF,TRBJ1-4,-,-,TRBV19
TGTGCCTGGGGAGACAGGGCGAACACTGAAGCTTTCTTT,CAWGDRANTEAFF,TRBJ1-1,-,TRBD1,TRBV30
TGTGCCAGCAGCCGGACAGGGGTGGAGGAAAAACTGTTTTTT,CASSRTGVEEKLFF,TRBJ1-4,-,TRBD1,TRBV7-9
TGCGCCAGCAGCCGAGACCCTCCAACGGGACAGGCCTACGAGCAGTACTTC,CASSRDPPTGQAYEQYF,TRBJ2-7,-,TRBD1,TRBV5-1
TGTGCCAGCAGCCACATTTTTAGGTGGGACAGACAGGGTGCAGGACCCCATCACAATGAGCAGTTCTTC,CASSHIFRWDRQGAGPHHNEQFF,TRBJ2-1,-,TRBD1,TRBV28
TGTGCCAGCAGTTTGGGGGCGGGAGGGGTTGACGACGAGCAGTACTTC,CASSLGAGGVDDEQYF,TRBJ2-7,-,TRBD2,TRBV28
TGTGCCAGCAGTTCCCCGGGACTAGTGATCTACGAGCAGTACTTC,CASSSPGLVIYEQYF,TRBJ2-7,-,TRBD2,TRBV28
TGTGCCAGCTCACCAATGGGACAGGTCCGCTCTGGGGCCAACGTCCTGACTTTC,CASSPMGQVRSGANVLTF,TRBJ2-6,-,TRBD1,TRBV18
TGTGCCTGGAGTGTACACAGGGGGCTCGGCAATGAGCAGTTCTTC,CAWSVHRGLGNEQFF,TRBJ2-1,-,TRBD1,TRBV30
TGCGCCAGCAGCCCCAATCCCTCGCCGGGACAGGCATATGGCTACACCTTC,CASSPNPSPGQAYGYTF,TRBJ1-2,-,TRBD1,TRBV5-1
TGTGCCAGCAGTTACCTGGACAGGGGAAAGCATCATGGCTACACCTTC,CASSYLDRGKHHGYTF,TRBJ1-2,-,TRBD1,TRBV6-5
TGTGCCAGCAGCCCCGATCGGGAGGGGGCTTTCTTT,CASSPDREGAFF,TRBJ1-1,-,-,TRBV6-5
TGCGCCAGCAGCCAGGAAACAGGGGGTGATCAGCCCCAGCATTTT,CASSQETGGDQPQHF,TRBJ1-5,once,TRBD1,TRBV4-1
TGTGCCAGCAGCGTGTTACGGTCCTCTGGGGCCAACGTCCTGACTTTC,CASSVLRSSGANVLTF,TRBJ2-6,-,-,TRBV9
TGCAGCGCCCACCTTGGAGAAAACACCATATATTTT,CSAHLGENTIYF,TRBJ1-3,-,-,TRBV29-1
TGTGCCAGTAGTATAAAGGCCGTGAACAGGGGGCTGAACACTGAAGCTTTCTTT,CASSIKAVNRGLNTEAFF,TRBJ1-1,few,TRBD1,TRBV19
TGTGCCAGCAGTTTAGGGACAGGGGGTTTCACAATCATCTATGGCTACACCTTC,CASSLGTGGFTIIYGYTF,TRBJ1-2,-,TRBD1,TRBV28
TGTGCCAGCAGGGAGAGTGGTCTCGGGGGAAACACCATATATTTT,CASRESGLGGNTIYF,TRBJ1-3,once,-,TRBV6-6
TGTGCCAGCAGTTACTCGATAAGTGACTACTCGAACACCGGGGAGCTGTTTTTT,CASSYSISDYSNTGELFF,TRBJ2-2,-,-,TRBV6-2/TRBV6-3
TGTGCCAGCAGCGATATCGGGAATCAGCCCCAGCATTTT,CASSDIGNQPQHF,TRBJ1-5,once,-,TRBV2
TGTGCCAGCTCACCGGGACAGGGCACAGATACGCAGTATTTT,CASSPGQGTDTQYF,TRBJ2-3,-,TRBD1,TRBV18
TGTGCCAGCAGCCCCGGGACAGGGGATATTTTCTTT,CASSPGTGDIFF,TRBJ1-1,few,TRBD1,TRBV13
TGTGCCAGCAGCTTGGGGCCAGCGGAAGGCACAGATACGCAGTATTTT,CASSLGPAEGTDTQYF,TRBJ2-3,-,-,TRBV5-4
TGTGCCAGCAGTTACCAGGGCGGTCCCTCCTACGAGCAGTACTTC,CASSYQGGPSYEQYF,TRBJ2-7,-,-,TRBV6-2/TRBV6-3
TGCGCCAGCAGCCAGGGGACTGGGGAGAATGAAAAACTGTTTTTT,CASSQGTGENEKLFF,TRBJ1-4,-,-,TRBV4-3
TGTGCCAGCAGCTCCCAAGCGGGAGTGGCCTACGAGCAGTACTTC,CASSSQAGVAYEQYF,TRBJ2-7,once,TRBD2,TRBV7-8